One and the same sample provided the 11 T cell receptor beta chains below, sequenced in a study of T cells in Graves' hyperthyroidism and ophthalmopathy. RNA transcripts provided the source from which TCR beta CDR3 regions were amplified. Carried out on the TCR CDR3, a first-round RT-PCR used the HTBI primer set. TCRdb re-derived calls from the multiplex PCR reads in MiXCR, one entry per CDR3 protein. The repertoire holds some 350,000 distinct CDR3 sequences, with 15% to 18% as singletons. Material for sequencing was blood. The receptors come from a woman younger than 35 with Graves' hyperthyroidism that later progressed to Graves' ophthalmopathy.

The chain carries TRBV6-1 and TRBJ1-3; unclear D gene. The V end was cut by 11 bases, the J end by 0 bases, with 11 bases between. The CDR3 extends over 13 amino acids. From germline, CDR1 is MNHNS and CDR2 SASEGT. CDR3 amino acids: CAGIASSGNTIYF. Written as DNA, the CDR3 is TGTGCCGGCATAGCGTCCTCTGGAAACACCATATATTTT.

This clonotype was recorded at least ten times. The chain links TRBV30 to TRBJ2-3; perhaps TRBD2 as D (5 bases). The germline V gene has CDR1 GTSNPN and CDR2 SVGIG (reference sequence). V shed 3 bases and J shed 3 bases, with 7 bases lying between them. The CDR3 consists of 12 residues. CDR3 sequence (DNA): TGTGCCTGGAGCCGAGGGACAGATACGCAGTATTTT. It translates to CAWSRGTDTQYF.

Many counts were recorded for this clonotype. The chain employs TRBV20-1 and TRBJ2-4; D may be TRBD1 (5 bases). CDR1 and CDR2 (germline): DFQATT, SNEGSKA (reference sequence). This CDR3 region has 13 residues. V shed 5 bases and J shed 0 bases, with 8 bases lying between them. The CDR3 loop reads CSALGEAKNIQYF. CDR3 sequence (DNA): TGCAGTGCTTTAGGGGAAGCCAAAAACATTCAGTACTTC.

The table lists this clonotype with many counts. The V and J genes are TRBV11-3 and TRBJ2-2; D gene unclear. CDR1 is SGHNT, CDR2 YENEEA, per germline. Trimming left V 1 base short and J 4 bases short, with 7 bases between. The CDR3 is 14 residues long. DNA of the CDR3: TGTGCCAGCAGCTTAGGGGAAGGCACCGGGGAGCTGTTTTTT. It specifies CASSLGEGTGELFF.

The sample holds many counts of this clonotype. The V and J genes are TRBV28 and TRBJ2-3; the match to TRBD2 covers 9 bases. From germline, CDR1 is MDHEN and CDR2 SYDVKM. Trimming removed 4 bases from V and 2 bases from J; junction bases left unmatched: 13. The CDR3 consists of 18 residues. DNA for the CDR3: TGTGCCAGCAGTTATGGCGGGAGGGCTCACGGCTCCACAGATACGCAGTATTTT. Its translation: CASSYGGRAHGSTDTQYF.

The table lists this clonotype with many counts. The chain is built from TRBV27 and TRBJ2-1, with 8 bases fitting TRBD2. Germline assignment: CDR1 MNHEY and CDR2 SMNVEV (reference sequence). V dropped 6 bases and J dropped 8; count of bases not matched to a gene: 9. CDR3 length equals 14 residues. CDR3 sequence reads: CASRRATGGDEQFF. In DNA, the CDR3 is TGTGCCAGCAGGAGGGCCACCGGGGGGGATGAGCAGTTCTTC.

This clonotype has ten or more counts. The rearrangement joins TRBV12-3 or TRBV12-4 to TRBJ2-4; no clear D gene. V lost 7 bases and J 5 bases, leaving 9 bases between the germline ends. CDR3 length equals 12 residues. CDR3 region: CASTPDQNIQYF. In DNA form, the CDR3 reads TGTGCCAGCACCCCGGACCAAAACATTCAGTACTTC.

Many counts were recorded for this clonotype. This chain joins TRBV28 and TRBJ1-5; D uncertain. The CDR3 consists of 15 residues. Germline CDR1 is MDHEN and CDR2 is SYDVKM. V lost 7 bases and J 5 bases, leaving 18 bases between the germline ends. The CDR3 region is CASTAKGSRYQPQHF. DNA of the CDR3: TGTGCCAGCACGGCGAAAGGCAGCCGTTATCAGCCCCAGCATTTT.

This clonotype came up a few times. The chain employs TRBV5-1 and TRBJ2-1; weak D call: TRBD2 (6 bases). The CDR3 is made up of 14 amino acids. Germline CDR1 is SGHRS and CDR2 is YFSETQ. V lost 3 bases to trimming and J lost 4 bases, with 11 bases between them. In nucleotides, the CDR3 is TGCGCCAGCAGCTCCCCGGGGGAATACAATGAGCAGTTCTTC. Translated: CASSSPGEYNEQFF.

The genes are TRBV7-2 and TRBJ2-7; the D gene could be TRBD1 or TRBD2 (5 bases each). Germline V gene data show CDR1 as SGHTA and CDR2 as FQGNSA. There are 15 residues in the CDR3. V was clipped by 2 bases and J by 3 bases, with 14 bases between them. This chain's CDR3 is CASSLNRDAGYEQYF. The CDR3 region has the DNA TGTGCCAGCAGCTTAAACCGGGACGCCGGCTACGAGCAGTACTTC. The whole variable domain, remainder taken from reference TRBV7-2 and TRBJ2-7, is GAGVSQSPSNKVTEKGKDVELRCDPISGHTALYWYRQSLGQGLEFLIYFQGNSAPDKSGLPSDRFSAERTGGSVSTLTIQRTQQEDSAVYLCASSLNRDAGYEQYFGPGTRLTVT.

This clonotype was observed at least ten times. This chain links TRBV20-1 with TRBJ2-3, with TRBD2 matching over 7 bases. With V trimmed by 7 bases and J by 4 bases, 14 bases remained unmatched. This CDR3 is built from 15 residues. Germline V gives CDR1 DFQATT, CDR2 SNEGSKA (reference sequence). The DNA of the CDR3 is TGCAGTGTACAGTGGGCGCGGGAGATCGCAGATACGCAGTATTTT. Translating gives CSVQWAREIADTQYF.